A selection of T cell receptor beta chains follows, all from one sample in a study of identifying expanded T cells in peripheral blood. Measured with immunoSEQ multiplex PCR; TCRdb has only the in-frame clones, and not every one. The sample holds around 100,000 clones, 75% to 90% seen once. Input material: blood. The receptor set was obtained from a person aged 18 to 75 in good health. Each CDR3 is given with its conserved first and last residue. The D gene is left open where the match is weak. Size is omitted from some rows. Given values are once, few, many or a class for expanded clones.

clone size: -
V gene: TRBV28
J gene: TRBJ1-2
D gene: -
CDR3 protein: CASAPQQTYGYTF
CDR3 DNA: TGTGCCAGCGCCCCCCAGCAGACCTATGGCTACACCTTC

clone size: -
V gene: TRBV9
J gene: TRBJ1-3
D gene: TRBD1
CDR3 protein: CASSTTTGSGNTIYF
CDR3 DNA: TGTGCCAGCAGCACAACGACAGGGTCTGGAAACACCATATATTTT

clone size: -
V gene: TRBV7-2
J gene: TRBJ2-7
D gene: -
CDR3 protein: CASSLITEQYF
CDR3 DNA: TGTGCCAGCAGCTTGATTACCGAGCAGTACTTC

clone size: -
V gene: TRBV4-1
J gene: TRBJ2-1
D gene: TRBD2
CDR3 protein: CASSQGGWMGRLAGGPYNEQFF
CDR3 DNA: TGCGCCAGCAGCCAAGGGGGTTGGATGGGACGACTAGCGGGCGGTCCCTACAATGAGCAGTTCTTC

clone size: few
V gene: TRBV19
J gene: TRBJ1-2
D gene: TRBD1
CDR3 protein: CASSIATGAGYGYTF
CDR3 DNA: TGTGCCAGCAGTATCGCCACAGGGGCGGGGTATGGCTACACCTTC

clone size: -
V gene: TRBV10-1
J gene: TRBJ1-5
D gene: TRBD1
CDR3 protein: CASSGTGESQPQHF
CDR3 DNA: TGCGCCAGCAGCGGGACAGGGGAGAGCCAGCCCCAGCATTTT

clone size: -
V gene: TRBV28
J gene: TRBJ1-5
D gene: -
CDR3 protein: CASRPSNQPQHF
CDR3 DNA: TGTGCCAGCCGACCTAGCAATCAGCCCCAGCATTTT

clone size: -
V gene: TRBV6-6
J gene: TRBJ2-7
D gene: -
CDR3 protein: CASLSGTASYEQYF
CDR3 DNA: TGTGCCAGCCTTAGCGGGACAGCCTCCTACGAGCAGTACTTC

clone size: -
V gene: TRBV7-6
J gene: TRBJ2-1
D gene: -
CDR3 protein: CASSLMGLKNNEQFF
CDR3 DNA: TGTGCCAGCAGCTTAATGGGGCTCAAAAACAATGAGCAGTTCTTC

clone size: -
V gene: TRBV2
J gene: TRBJ2-7
D gene: -
CDR3 protein: CASSETHRFSYEQYF
CDR3 DNA: TGTGCCAGCAGCGAGACACACAGGTTTTCCTACGAGCAGTACTTC

clone size: -
V gene: TRBV7-2
J gene: TRBJ2-7
D gene: TRBD2
CDR3 protein: CASSFGGGPYEQYF
CDR3 DNA: TGTGCCAGCAGCTTCGGCGGGGGGCCCTACGAGCAGTACTTC

clone size: -
V gene: TRBV30
J gene: TRBJ1-1
D gene: TRBD1
CDR3 protein: CAWTWTGNTEAFF
CDR3 DNA: TGTGCCTGGACATGGACAGGGAACACTGAAGCTTTCTTT

clone size: -
V gene: TRBV11-3
J gene: TRBJ2-5
D gene: -
CDR3 protein: CASSPYGGLETQYF
CDR3 DNA: TGTGCCAGCAGCCCCTACGGGGGTTTAGAGACCCAGTACTTC

clone size: -
V gene: TRBV19
J gene: TRBJ2-7
D gene: -
CDR3 protein: CASSNPGGAEQYF
CDR3 DNA: TGTGCCAGTAGTAACCCCGGTGGAGCCGAGCAGTACTTC

clone size: once
V gene: TRBV9
J gene: TRBJ2-3
D gene: TRBD2
CDR3 protein: CASSVGAGGNTDTQYF
CDR3 DNA: TGTGCCAGCAGCGTAGGGGCGGGGGGTAACACAGATACGCAGTATTTT

clone size: -
V gene: TRBV5-1
J gene: TRBJ1-5
D gene: TRBD1
CDR3 protein: CASSFTGDDQPQHF
CDR3 DNA: TGCGCCAGCAGCTTTACAGGGGACGATCAGCCCCAGCATTTT

clone size: -
V gene: TRBV4-3
J gene: TRBJ1-4
D gene: -
CDR3 protein: CASRQSAGVTNEKLFF
CDR3 DNA: TGCGCCAGCAGACAAAGTGCAGGGGTGACTAATGAAAAACTGTTTTTT

clone size: -
V gene: TRBV7-9
J gene: TRBJ1-1
D gene: -
CDR3 protein: CASSFRTVGNTEAFF
CDR3 DNA: TGTGCCAGCAGCTTTCGGACAGTGGGGAACACTGAAGCTTTCTTT

clone size: few
V gene: TRBV27
J gene: TRBJ2-3
D gene: TRBD1
CDR3 protein: CASSLGQGHTDTQYF
CDR3 DNA: TGTGCCAGCAGCCTGGGACAGGGGCACACAGATACGCAGTATTTT

clone size: -
V gene: TRBV27
J gene: TRBJ1-2
D gene: -
CDR3 protein: CASSFGAGGGYGYTF
CDR3 DNA: TGTGCCAGCAGTTTCGGTGCCGGGGGTGGCTATGGCTACACCTTC

clone size: -
V gene: TRBV5-1
J gene: TRBJ2-1
D gene: -
CDR3 protein: CASSRTSPTNEQFF
CDR3 DNA: TGCGCCAGCAGTCGGACAAGCCCCACCAATGAGCAGTTCTTC

clone size: -
V gene: TRBV7-9
J gene: TRBJ2-4
D gene: TRBD2
CDR3 protein: CASSLTSGGTKNIQYF
CDR3 DNA: TGTGCCAGCAGTTTGACTAGCGGGGGGACCAAAAACATTCAGTACTTC

clone size: -
V gene: TRBV6-1
J gene: TRBJ1-2
D gene: -
CDR3 protein: CAGLGVSDGYTF
CDR3 DNA: TGTGCCGGCCTGGGGGTTTCGGATGGCTACACCTTC

clone size: -
V gene: TRBV9
J gene: TRBJ2-1
D gene: -
CDR3 protein: CASSQGLLHNEQFF
CDR3 DNA: TGTGCCAGCAGTCAAGGCCTACTCCACAATGAGCAGTTCTTC

clone size: once
V gene: TRBV7-9
J gene: TRBJ2-1
D gene: -
CDR3 protein: CASSLATGYDEQFF
CDR3 DNA: TGTGCCAGCAGCCTCGCGACGGGGTACGATGAGCAGTTCTTC